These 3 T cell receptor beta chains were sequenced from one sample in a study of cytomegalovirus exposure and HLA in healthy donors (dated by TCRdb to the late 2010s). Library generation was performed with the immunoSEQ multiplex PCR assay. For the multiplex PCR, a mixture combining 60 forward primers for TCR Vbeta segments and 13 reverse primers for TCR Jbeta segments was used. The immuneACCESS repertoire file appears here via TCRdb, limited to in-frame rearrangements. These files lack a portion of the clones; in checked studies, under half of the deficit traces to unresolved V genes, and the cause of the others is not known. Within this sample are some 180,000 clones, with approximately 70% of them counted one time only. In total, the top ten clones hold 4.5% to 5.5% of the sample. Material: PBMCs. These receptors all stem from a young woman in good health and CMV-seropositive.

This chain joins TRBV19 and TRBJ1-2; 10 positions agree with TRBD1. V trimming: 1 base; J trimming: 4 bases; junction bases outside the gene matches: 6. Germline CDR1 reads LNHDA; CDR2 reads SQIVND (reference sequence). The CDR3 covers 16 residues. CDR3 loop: CASSIASTGGGYGYTF. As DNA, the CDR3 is TGTGCCAGTAGTATAGCGTCGACAGGGGGCGGCTATGGCTACACCTTC.

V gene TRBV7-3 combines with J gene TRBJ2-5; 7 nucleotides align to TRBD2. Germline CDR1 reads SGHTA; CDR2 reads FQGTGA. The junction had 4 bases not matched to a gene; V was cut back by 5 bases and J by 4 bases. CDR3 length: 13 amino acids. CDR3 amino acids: CASSIRGGETQYF. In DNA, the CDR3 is TGTGCCAGCAGCATACGCGGGGGAGAGACCCAGTACTTC.

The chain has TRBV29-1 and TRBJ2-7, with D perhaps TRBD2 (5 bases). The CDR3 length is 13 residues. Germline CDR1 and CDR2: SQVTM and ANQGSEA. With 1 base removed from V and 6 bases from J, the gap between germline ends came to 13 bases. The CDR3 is CSVEGSTRLEQYF. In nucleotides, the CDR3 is TGCAGCGTTGAAGGTTCCACTAGGCTCGAGCAGTACTTC.